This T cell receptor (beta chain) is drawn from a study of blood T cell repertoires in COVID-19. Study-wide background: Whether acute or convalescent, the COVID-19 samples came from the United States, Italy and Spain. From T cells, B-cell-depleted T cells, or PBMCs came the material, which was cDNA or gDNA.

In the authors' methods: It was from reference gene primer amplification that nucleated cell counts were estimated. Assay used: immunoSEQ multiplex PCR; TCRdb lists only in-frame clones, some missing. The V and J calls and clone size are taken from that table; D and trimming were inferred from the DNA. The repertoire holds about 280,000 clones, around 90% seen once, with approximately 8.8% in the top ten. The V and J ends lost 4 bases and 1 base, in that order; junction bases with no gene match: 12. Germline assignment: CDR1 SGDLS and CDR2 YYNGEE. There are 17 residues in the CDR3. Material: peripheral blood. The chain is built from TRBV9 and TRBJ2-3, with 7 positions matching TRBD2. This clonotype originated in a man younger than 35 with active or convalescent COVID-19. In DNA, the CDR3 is TGTGCCAGCAGCACCCCCCGCAGCGGGGACCGCACAGATACGCAGTATTTT. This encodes CASSTPRSGDRTDTQYF. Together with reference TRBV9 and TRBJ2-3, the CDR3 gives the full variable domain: DSGVTQTPKHLITATGQRVTLRCSPRSGDLSVYWYQQSLDQGLQFLIQYYNGEERAKGNILERFSAQQFPDLHSELNLSSLELGDSALYFCASSTPRSGDRTDTQYFGPGTRLTVL.